This TCR beta chain appears in the sequencing data of a study of T-cell reconstitution after alpha-beta-depleted transplantation in children. This clonotype came up many times. Per the germline V gene, CDR1 is DFQATT and CDR2 is SNEGSKA (reference sequence). The CDR3 length is 13 residues. V dropped 5 bases and J dropped 2; count of bases not matched to a gene: 6. Unique molecular identifiers were used to barcode this TCRbeta library. TCRdb reprocessed the PCR reads via MiXCR and lists one record per CDR3 protein. The sample consists of some 640,000 distinct CDR3 sequences, 15% to 20% of them appearing once.

The sequence was obtained from a human donor who donated a stem cell graft to a child with acute myeloid leukemia. The chain has TRBV20-1 and TRBJ2-7; 7 positions match TRBD2. This specimen was PBMCs from the stem cell graft donor, taken from the stem cell graft. This CDR3 reads CSARDYETYEQYF. The CDR3 DNA is TGCAGTGCTCGGGACTACGAGACCTACGAGCAGTACTTC.